This T cell receptor beta chain emerged from a study of shared clonotypes between healthy human individuals. Both subsets, CD45RA+ naive and CD45RA-negative memory, were split from the CD4+ cells. Per the germline V gene, CDR1 is SGHTA and CDR2 is FQGNSA. The V segment lost 1 base and the J segment 7 bases; nucleotides outside the gene matches: 11. The CDR3 consists of 18 residues. Study-wide results and caveats: Sampling covered nothing but blood. Tissue TCR repertoires likely differ from those found in blood. Inspection by rarefaction showed sorted-subset sequencing to be incomplete despite large depth.

At a deep level, the assay was run. Profiled with immunoSEQ multiplex PCR; TCRdb holds only in-frame clones, not every one. The sample holds around 1,000,000 clones, 60% to 80% seen once. Regarding this clone: Its cognate antigen is unknown.

This sequence joins TRBV7-2 and TRBJ1-5, with TRBD1 identical over 12 bases. The sequence came from a man younger than 35 in good health. Some clones in this sample may be carry-over from other donors' samples. Sequenced sample: memory CD4+ T cells from PBMCs. The subset denotes: CD45RA-negative fraction. The CDR3 loop reads CASSLGSPGQGARQPQHF. Written as DNA, the CDR3 is TGTGCCAGCAGCTTAGGATCTCCGGGACAGGGGGCAAGGCAGCCCCAGCATTTT.